This T cell receptor beta chain was identified during a study of blood T cell repertoires in COVID-19. Germline CDR1 LGHNA, CDR2 YSLEER. Trimming removed 5 bases from V and 2 bases from J, with 13 bases in between. The CDR3 runs to 15 residues. TCRdb keeps only in-frame clones here, not all; method: immunoSEQ multiplex PCR. Of 250,000 or so clones in the sample, around 90% were seen once. What was sequenced was peripheral blood. V gene TRBV4-3 combines with J gene TRBJ2-1, with D perhaps TRBD2 (6 bases). This sequence was found in a woman between 25 and 40 years old with acute or convalescent COVID-19. The CDR3 is CASSTQRVTYNEQFF. The CDR3 DNA follows: TGCGCCAGCAGCACCCAGCGGGTTACCTACAATGAGCAGTTCTTC.